This TCR beta chain was sequenced in a study of T cells in women clearing cervical HPV infection. Worth noting for this clone: The target antigen is unknown. The CDR3 end falls 3 residues outside the read, so it is completed with the germline J gene.

Produced via immunoSEQ multiplex PCR; TCRdb's table is partial and in-frame only. Here the sample table reports roughly 49,000 clones. Study-level results: Each sample's T-cell count was unknown, possibly confounding richness.

V was pared by 0 bases and J by 0 bases, with 7 bases between. This CDR3 contains 14 residues. The V gene's germline CDR1 is SGHRS and CDR2 YFSETQ. The chain recombines TRBV5-1 with TRBJ2-7, with D unresolved. This receptor was identified in a woman aged 18 to 75 with a cervical HPV16 infection that either progressed to CIN3+ or cleared (not recorded which). The material sequenced was blood buffy coat. CDR3 protein: CASSLADSSYEQYF. The CDR3 DNA, read in part, is TGCGCCAGCAGCTTGGCCGATAGCTCCTACGAG.